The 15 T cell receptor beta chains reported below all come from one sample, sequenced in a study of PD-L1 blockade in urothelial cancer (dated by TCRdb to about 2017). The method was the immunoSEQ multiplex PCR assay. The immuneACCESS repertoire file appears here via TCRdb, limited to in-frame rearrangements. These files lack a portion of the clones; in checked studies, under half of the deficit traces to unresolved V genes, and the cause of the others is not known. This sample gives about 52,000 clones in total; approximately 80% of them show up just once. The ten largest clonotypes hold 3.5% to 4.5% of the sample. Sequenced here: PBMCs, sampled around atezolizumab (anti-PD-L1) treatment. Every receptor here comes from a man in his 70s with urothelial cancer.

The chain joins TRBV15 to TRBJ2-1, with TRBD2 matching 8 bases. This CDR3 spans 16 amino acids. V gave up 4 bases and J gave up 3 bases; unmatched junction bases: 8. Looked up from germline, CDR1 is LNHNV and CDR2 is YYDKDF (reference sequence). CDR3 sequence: CATSKEASGYYNEQFF. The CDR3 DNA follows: TGTGCCACCAGCAAGGAAGCTAGCGGGTACTACAATGAGCAGTTCTTC.

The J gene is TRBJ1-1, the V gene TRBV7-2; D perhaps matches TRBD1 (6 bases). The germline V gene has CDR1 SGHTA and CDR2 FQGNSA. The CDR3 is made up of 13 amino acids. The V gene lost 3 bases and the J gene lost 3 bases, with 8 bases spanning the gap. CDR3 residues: CASSFGGHTEAFF. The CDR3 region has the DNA TGTGCCAGCAGCTTTGGGGGCCACACTGAAGCTTTCTTT.

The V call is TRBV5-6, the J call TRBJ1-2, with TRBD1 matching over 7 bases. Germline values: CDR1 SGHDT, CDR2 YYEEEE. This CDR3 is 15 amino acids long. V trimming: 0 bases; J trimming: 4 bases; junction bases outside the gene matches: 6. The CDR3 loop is CASSLVTGVTYGYTF. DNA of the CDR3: TGTGCCAGCAGCTTGGTTACAGGGGTTACCTATGGCTACACCTTC.

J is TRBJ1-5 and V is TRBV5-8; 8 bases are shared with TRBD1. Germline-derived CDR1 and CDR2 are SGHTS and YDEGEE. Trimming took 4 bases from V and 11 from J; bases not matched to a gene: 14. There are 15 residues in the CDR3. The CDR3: CASSKRTGSLGAQHF. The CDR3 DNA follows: TGTGCCAGCAGCAAACGGACAGGGAGCCTCGGAGCCCAGCATTTT.

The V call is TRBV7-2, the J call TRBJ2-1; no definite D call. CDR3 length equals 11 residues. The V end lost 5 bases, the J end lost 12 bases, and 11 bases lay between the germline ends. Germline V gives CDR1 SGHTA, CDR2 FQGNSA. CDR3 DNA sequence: TGTGCCAGCAGCCCTATGGTGGTGCAGTTCTTC. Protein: CASSPMVVQFF.

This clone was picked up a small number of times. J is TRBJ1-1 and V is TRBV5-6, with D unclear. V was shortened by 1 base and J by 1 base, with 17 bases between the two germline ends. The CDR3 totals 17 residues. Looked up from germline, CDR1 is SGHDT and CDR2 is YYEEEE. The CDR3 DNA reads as TGTGCCAGCAGCTTGTTTTGGCAGGTAGAATCGAACACTGAAGCTTTCTTT. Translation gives CASSLFWQVESNTEAFF.

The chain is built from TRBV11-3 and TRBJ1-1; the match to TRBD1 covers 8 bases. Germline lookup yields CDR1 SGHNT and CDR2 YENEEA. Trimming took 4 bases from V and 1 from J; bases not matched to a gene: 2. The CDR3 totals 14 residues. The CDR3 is CASSSGQENTEAFF. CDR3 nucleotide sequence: TGTGCCAGCAGCTCGGGACAGGAGAACACTGAAGCTTTCTTT.

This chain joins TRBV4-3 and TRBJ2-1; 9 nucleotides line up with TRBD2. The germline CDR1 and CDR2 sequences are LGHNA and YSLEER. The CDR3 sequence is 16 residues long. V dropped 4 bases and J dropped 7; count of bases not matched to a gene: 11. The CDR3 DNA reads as TGCGCCAGCAGCCCCCTCTCTAGCGGGATAATGAATGAGCAGTTCTTC. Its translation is CASSPLSSGIMNEQFF.

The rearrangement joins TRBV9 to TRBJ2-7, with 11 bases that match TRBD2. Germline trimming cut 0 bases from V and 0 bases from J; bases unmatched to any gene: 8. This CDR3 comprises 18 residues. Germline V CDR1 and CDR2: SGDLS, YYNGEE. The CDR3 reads CASSVGASGGPDSYEQYF. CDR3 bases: TGTGCCAGCAGCGTAGGCGCTAGCGGGGGGCCCGACTCCTACGAGCAGTACTTC.

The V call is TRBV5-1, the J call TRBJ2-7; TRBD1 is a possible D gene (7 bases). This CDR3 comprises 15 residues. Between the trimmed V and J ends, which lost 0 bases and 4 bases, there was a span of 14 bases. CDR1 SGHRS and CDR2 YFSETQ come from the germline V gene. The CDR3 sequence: CASSLGQGGRYEQYF. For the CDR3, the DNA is TGCGCCAGCAGCTTGGGACAGGGAGGTAGATACGAGCAGTACTTC.

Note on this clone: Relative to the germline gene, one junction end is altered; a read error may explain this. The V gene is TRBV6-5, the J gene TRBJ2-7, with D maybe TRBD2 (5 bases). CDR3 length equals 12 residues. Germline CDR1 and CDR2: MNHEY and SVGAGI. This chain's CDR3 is CASSYRSGVLNF. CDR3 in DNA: TGTGCCAGCAGTTACAGATCCGGGGTCCTCAACTTC.

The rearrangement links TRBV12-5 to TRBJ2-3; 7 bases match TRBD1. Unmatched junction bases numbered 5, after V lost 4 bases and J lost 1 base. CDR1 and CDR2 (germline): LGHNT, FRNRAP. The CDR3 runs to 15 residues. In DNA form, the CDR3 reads TGTGCTAGTGGTTCCCTGACAGGGCGCACAGATACGCAGTATTTT. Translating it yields CASGSLTGRTDTQYF.

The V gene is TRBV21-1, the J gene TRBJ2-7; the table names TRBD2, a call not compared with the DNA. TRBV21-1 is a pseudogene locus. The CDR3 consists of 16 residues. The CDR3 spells CASSPRSGLAGVEQYF. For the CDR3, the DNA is TGTGCCAGCAGCCCCCGTTCGGGACTAGCGGGAGTCGAGCAGTACTTC.

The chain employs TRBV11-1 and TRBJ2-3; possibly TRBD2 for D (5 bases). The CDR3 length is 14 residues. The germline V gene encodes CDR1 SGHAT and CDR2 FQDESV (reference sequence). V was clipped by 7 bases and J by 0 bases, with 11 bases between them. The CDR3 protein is CASKGSRSTDTQYF. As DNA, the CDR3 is TGTGCCAGCAAAGGGAGCCGTAGCACAGATACGCAGTATTTT.

This CDR3 is CASSIAVPKQFF. The DNA for the CDR3 is TGTGCCAGCAGCATAGCTGTCCCAAAGCAGTTCTTC. The chain employs TRBV6-6 and TRBJ2-1, with D uncertain. The CDR3 has 12 amino acids. Looked up from germline, CDR1 is MNHNY and CDR2 is SVGAGI (reference sequence). Trimming left V 6 bases short and J 11 bases short, with 14 bases between.